The clone carrying this T cell receptor (beta chain) showed up just a few times. This specimen belongs to a study of blood T cell repertoires in COVID-19. About the study: The origin of the acute and convalescent COVID-19 samples was the United States, Italy and Spain. In each case, the material was cDNA or gDNA derived from T cells, B-cell-depleted T cells, or PBMCs.

Original processing methods: Researchers report that nucleated cell counts were estimated from reference gene primer amplification. This table comes from immunoSEQ multiplex PCR, and its TCRdb copy is limited to in-frame clones, with some not included. V, J and clone size were drawn from that table, and D and trimming were deduced from the DNA. The table records over 350,000 clones, roughly 90% of them present only once. This clonotype originated in a woman aged 25 to 39 with acute or convalescent COVID-19. The specimen was peripheral blood.

In nucleotides, the CDR3 is TGTGCCAGCAGCTCGGGACAGATCCAAGAGACCCAGTACTTC. Protein product: CASSSGQIQETQYF. The chain links TRBV11-2 to TRBJ2-5, with 7 bases that match TRBD1. The V gene's germline CDR1 is SGHAT and CDR2 FQNNGV. V was clipped by 4 bases and J by 1 base; unmatched bases: 3. The CDR3 runs to 14 residues. The full variable domain, with the rest looked up from reference TRBV11-2 and TRBJ2-5, is EAGVAQSPRYKIIEKRQSVAFWCNPISGHATLYWYQQILGQGPKLLIQFQNNGVVDDSQLPKDRFSAERLKGVDSTLKIQPAKLEDSAVYLCASSSGQIQETQYFGPGTRLLVL.